This T cell receptor beta chain was sequenced for a study of Ad26.COV2.S vaccination and SARS-CoV-2 variants. The V gene's germline CDR1 is MDHEN and CDR2 SYDVKM. V lost 7 bases and J 7 bases, leaving 20 bases between the germline ends. This CDR3 region has 16 residues. Treatment specified: around 19 received Ad26.COV2.S at low or high dose, single or two shots; about 5 received placebo; per-sample allocation not given. After the first vaccine or placebo injection, samples were drawn on day 63. Repertoires were generated with immunoSEQ multiplex PCR, while TCRdb's copy carries only in-frame clones and drops some. The data show about 320,000 clones, around four fifths seen once.

Sequenced here: peripheral blood, sampled in a trial of Ad26.COV2.S vaccine versus placebo. The chain links TRBV28 to TRBJ1-6; TRBD1 is a possible D gene (5 bases). This sequence was found in a person aged 18-60 years who received the Ad26.COV2.S COVID-19 vaccine or a placebo. DNA of the CDR3: TGTGCCAGCATCCCCCCCCCGGGTGGGGGGAATTCACCCCTCCACTTT. Translation gives CASIPPPGGGNSPLHF. Full variable domain (remainder filled in from reference TRBV28 and TRBJ1-6): DVKVTQSSRYLVKRTGEKVFLECVQDMDHENMFWYRQDPGLGLRLIYFSYDVKMKEKGDIPEGYSVSREKKERFSLILESASTNQTSMYLCASIPPPGGGNSPLHFGNGTRLTVT.